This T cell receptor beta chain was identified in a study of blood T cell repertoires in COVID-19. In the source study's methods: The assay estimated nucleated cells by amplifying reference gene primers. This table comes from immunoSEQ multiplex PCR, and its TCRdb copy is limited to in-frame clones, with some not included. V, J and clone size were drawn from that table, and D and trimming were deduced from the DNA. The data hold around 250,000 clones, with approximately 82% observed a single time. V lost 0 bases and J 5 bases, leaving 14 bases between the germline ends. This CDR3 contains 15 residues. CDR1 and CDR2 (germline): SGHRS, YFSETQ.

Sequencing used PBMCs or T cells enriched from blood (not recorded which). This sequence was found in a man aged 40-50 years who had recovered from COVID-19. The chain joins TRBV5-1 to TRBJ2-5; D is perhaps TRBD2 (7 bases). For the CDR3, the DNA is TGCGCCAGCAGCTTGGAGGGGGGGCAGTGGGAGACCCAGTACTTC. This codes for CASSLEGGQWETQYF.